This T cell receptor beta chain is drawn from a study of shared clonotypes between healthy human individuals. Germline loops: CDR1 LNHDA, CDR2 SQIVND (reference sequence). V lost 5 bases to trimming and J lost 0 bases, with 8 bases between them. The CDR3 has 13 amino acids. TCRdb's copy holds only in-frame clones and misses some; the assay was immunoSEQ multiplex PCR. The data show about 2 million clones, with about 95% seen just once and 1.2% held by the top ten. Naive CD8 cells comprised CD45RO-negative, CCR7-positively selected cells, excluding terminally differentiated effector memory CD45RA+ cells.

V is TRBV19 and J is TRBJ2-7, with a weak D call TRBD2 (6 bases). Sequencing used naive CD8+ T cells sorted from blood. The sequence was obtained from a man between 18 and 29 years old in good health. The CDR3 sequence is CASSWTNSYEQYF. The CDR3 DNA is TGTGCCAGTAGTTGGACTAACTCCTACGAGCAGTACTTC.